This T cell receptor beta chain was retrieved from a study of beta chain features in type 1 diabetes. Study overall: Across every sample, around 110,000,000 sorted cells were examined in total.

Whole-study findings and limits: High-TCR-expressing cells could be over-represented by cDNA sequencing.

Every bit of the isolated RNA underwent reverse transcription, so sequencing read expressed TCRB transcripts. Sequenced by immunoSEQ multiplex PCR; TCRdb stores in-frame clones only, minus some. Among hundreds of thousands of clones listed, 14% were seen once. This clone turned up a few times. The antigen is undetermined. CDR3 length: 16 amino acids. V lost 2 bases, J lost 8 bases, and 12 bases stayed unmatched. Germline V lookup: CDR1 SGHRS, CDR2 YFSETQ. The source is a middle-aged woman in good health. Material for sequencing was naive CD4+ T cells from blood. This chain uses TRBV5-1 with TRBJ1-5; TRBD1 aligns across 8 bases. The CDR3 DNA sequence: TGCGCCAGCAGCTTTGGGACAGGACCTCAATCCGAGCCCCAGCATTTT. Its translation is CASSFGTGPQSEPQHF.